This TCR beta chain was documented in a study of blood T cell repertoires in COVID-19. The wider study: Sample material is recorded as cDNA or gDNA derived from T cells, B-cell-depleted T cells, or PBMCs.

Those who participated ranged in age from about 18 to 95 years and resided in approximately 26 US areas. Allocation to cohorts depended on clinical history reported by the participants. In the authors' workflow: Reference gene primers were amplified, and this amplification served to estimate nucleated cell counts. Some clones are missing from TCRdb's copy, which holds only in-frame ones; the method was immunoSEQ multiplex PCR. V, J and clone size are those of that table, while D and trimming were read from the DNA. Seen here are about 400,000 clones, over 75% observed once, and the top ten hold roughly 0.97%. This CDR3 spans 12 amino acids. Germline V gene data show CDR1 as MGHDK and CDR2 as SYGVNS. V was clipped by 2 bases and J by 4 bases, with 3 bases between them.

This TCR was sampled from a woman younger than 45 with acute COVID-19. The sequencing input was PBMCs or T cells enriched from blood (not recorded which). The chain uses TRBV25-1 and TRBJ1-5; D is undetermined. The CDR3 nucleotides are TGTGCCAGCAGTGAAACTAATCAGCCCCAGCATTTT. Encoded protein: CASSETNQPQHF.